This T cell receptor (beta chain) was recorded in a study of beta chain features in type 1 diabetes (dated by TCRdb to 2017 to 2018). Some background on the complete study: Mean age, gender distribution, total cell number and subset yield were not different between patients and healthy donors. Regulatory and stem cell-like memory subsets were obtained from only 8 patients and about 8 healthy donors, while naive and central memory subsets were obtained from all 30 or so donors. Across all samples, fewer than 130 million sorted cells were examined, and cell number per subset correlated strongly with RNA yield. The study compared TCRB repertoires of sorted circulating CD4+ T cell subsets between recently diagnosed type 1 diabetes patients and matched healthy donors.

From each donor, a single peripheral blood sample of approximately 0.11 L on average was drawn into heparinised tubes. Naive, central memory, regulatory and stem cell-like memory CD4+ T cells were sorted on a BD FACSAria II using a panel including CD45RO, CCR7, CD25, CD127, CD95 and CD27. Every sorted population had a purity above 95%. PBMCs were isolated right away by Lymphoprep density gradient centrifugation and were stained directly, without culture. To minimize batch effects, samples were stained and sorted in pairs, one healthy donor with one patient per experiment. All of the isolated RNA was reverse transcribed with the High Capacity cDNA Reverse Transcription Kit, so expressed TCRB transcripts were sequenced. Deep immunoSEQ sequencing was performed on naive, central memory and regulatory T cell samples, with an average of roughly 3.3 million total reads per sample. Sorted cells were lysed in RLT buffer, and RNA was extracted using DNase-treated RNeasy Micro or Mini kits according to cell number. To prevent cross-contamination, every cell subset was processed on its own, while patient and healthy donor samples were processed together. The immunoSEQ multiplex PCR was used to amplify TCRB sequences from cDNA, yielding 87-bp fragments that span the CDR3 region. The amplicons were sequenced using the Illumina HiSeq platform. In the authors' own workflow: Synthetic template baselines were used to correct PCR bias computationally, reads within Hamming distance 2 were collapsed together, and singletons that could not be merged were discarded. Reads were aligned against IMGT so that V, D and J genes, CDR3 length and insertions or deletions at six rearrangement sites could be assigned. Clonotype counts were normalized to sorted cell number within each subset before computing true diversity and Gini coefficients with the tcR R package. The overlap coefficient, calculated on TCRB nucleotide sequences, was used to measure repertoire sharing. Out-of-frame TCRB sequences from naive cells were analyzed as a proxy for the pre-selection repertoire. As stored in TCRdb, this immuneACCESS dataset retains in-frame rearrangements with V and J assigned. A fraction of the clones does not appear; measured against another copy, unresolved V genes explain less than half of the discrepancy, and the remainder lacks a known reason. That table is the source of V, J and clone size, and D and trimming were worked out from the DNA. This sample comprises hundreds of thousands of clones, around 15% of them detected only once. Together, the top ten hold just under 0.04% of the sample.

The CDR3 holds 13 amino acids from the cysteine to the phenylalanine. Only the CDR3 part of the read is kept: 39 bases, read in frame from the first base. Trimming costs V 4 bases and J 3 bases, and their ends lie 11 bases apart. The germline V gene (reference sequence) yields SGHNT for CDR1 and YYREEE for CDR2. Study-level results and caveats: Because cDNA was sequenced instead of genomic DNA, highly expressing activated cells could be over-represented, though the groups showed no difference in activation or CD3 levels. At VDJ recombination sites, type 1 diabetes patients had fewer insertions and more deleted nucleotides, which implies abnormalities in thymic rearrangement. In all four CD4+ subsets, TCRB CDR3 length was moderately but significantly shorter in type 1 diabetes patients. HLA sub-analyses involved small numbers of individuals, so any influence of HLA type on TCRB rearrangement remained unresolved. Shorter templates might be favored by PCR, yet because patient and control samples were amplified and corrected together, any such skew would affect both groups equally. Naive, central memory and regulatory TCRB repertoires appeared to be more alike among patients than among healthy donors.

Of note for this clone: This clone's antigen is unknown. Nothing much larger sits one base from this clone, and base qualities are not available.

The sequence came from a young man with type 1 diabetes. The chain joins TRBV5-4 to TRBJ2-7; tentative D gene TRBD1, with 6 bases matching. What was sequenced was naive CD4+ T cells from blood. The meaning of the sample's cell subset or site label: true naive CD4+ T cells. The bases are TGTGCCAGCAGCCCGGTGGACAGCTACGAGCAGTACTTC. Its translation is CASSPVDSYEQYF.